This T cell receptor beta chain was recovered during a study of cytomegalovirus exposure and HLA in healthy donors. For the study at large: From about 180 million T cells, an earlier analysis saw some 120 million unique TCR beta sequences. The study placed 70% to 90% of its 350 to 400 genotyped donors in the Caucasian-associated ancestry cluster.

The CDR3 loop spans 15 amino acids. Germline V gene sequence: CDR1 SGHNT, CDR2 YYREEE (reference sequence). The V and J ends lost 6 bases and 0 bases, in that order; junction bases with no gene match: 7. With regard to this clone: Its antigen is unknown.

The primer mix had 60 Vbeta and 13 Jbeta primers. This table comes from immunoSEQ multiplex PCR, and its TCRdb copy is limited to in-frame clones, with some not included. This sample yields some 120,000 clones, of which around two thirds are seen a single time; just under 9.5% belongs to the top ten. Broader study findings: Judged likely to be a sequencing artifact was a cluster of highly shared sequence variants.

The rearrangement joins TRBV5-4 to TRBJ2-5; the match to TRBD2 covers 8 bases. The sequence was collected from a woman in her thirties or forties in good health and CMV-seropositive. Sequenced input: PBMCs. The CDR3 bases are TGTGCCAGCAATTTTGGCGGGAGGAACCAAGAGACCCAGTACTTC. It yields the protein CASNFGGRNQETQYF. The full variable domain, with the rest looked up from reference TRBV5-4 and TRBJ2-5, is ETGVTQSPTHLIKTRGQQVTLRCSSQSGHNTVSWYQQALGQGPQFIFQYYREEENGRGNFPPRFSGLQFPNYSSELNVNALELDDSALYLCASNFGGRNQETQYFGPGTRLLVL.